A selection of T cell receptor beta chains follows, all from one sample in a study of metastatic and nonmetastatic thyroid tumors. TCRdb reanalyzed the PCR reads via MiXCR. The data contain under 95,000 clones, about 12% of them singletons. The sample taken for sequencing was blood. The receptors were sampled from a female donor with papillary thyroid cancer or a benign thyroid nodule (not recorded which). Some clones in this sample may be carry-over from other donors' samples. CDR3s include the opening cysteine and the closing phenylalanine or tryptophan. A D gene is named only where the DNA matches it firmly. Clone sizes are given selectively: once, few, many, or a class where the clone is expanded.

V: TRBV4-2; size: many; J: TRBJ1-6; D: TRBD1; DNA: TGTGCCAGCAGCCAAGATCCCCAGGGGGGGGAATCACCCCTCCACTTT; CDR3: CASSQDPQGGESPLHF
V: TRBV10-2; size: many; J: TRBJ2-1; D: TRBD2; DNA: TGCGCCAGCAGGCAAGCTAGCGGGGGATACAATGAGCAGTTCTTC; CDR3: CASRQASGGYNEQFF
V: TRBV5-1; size: many; J: TRBJ2-7; D: TRBD1; DNA: TGCGCCAGCAGCTTGGACGGACAGGGGGTCTACGAGCAGTACTTC; CDR3: CASSLDGQGVYEQYF
V: TRBV5-4; size: many; J: TRBJ2-7; D: TRBD2; DNA: TGTGCCAGCAGCTCAGGCGGGACTAGCGGTGCCTACGAGCAGTACTTC; CDR3: CASSSGGTSGAYEQYF
V: TRBV2; size: NA; J: TRBJ2-7; D: TRBD1; DNA: TGTGCCAGCAGTGAAGAGGACAGGGGGTCCTACGAGCAGTACTTC; CDR3: CASSEEDRGSYEQYF
V: TRBV12-3/TRBV12-4; size: many; J: TRBJ2-3; D: NA; DNA: TGTGCCAGCAGTTGGGACCAAAGGACTATTAGCACAGATACGCAGTATTTT; CDR3: CASSWDQRTISTDTQYF
V: TRBV6-2/TRBV6-3; size: many; J: TRBJ2-3; D: NA; DNA: TGTGCCAGCAGTGACATGGGGGAGGTTTCCACAGATACGCAGTATTTT; CDR3: CASSDMGEVSTDTQYF
V: TRBV3-1; size: many; J: TRBJ2-2; D: NA; DNA: TGTGCCAGCAGACTCGGACATGCCACCGGGGAGCTGTTTTTT; CDR3: CASRLGHATGELFF
V: TRBV2; size: few; J: TRBJ2-7; D: NA; DNA: TGTGTCAGCAAGGAGACTGGGGGTTACGAGCAGTACTTC; CDR3: CVSKETGGYEQYF
V: TRBV11-2; size: NA; J: TRBJ1-1; D: TRBD1; DNA: TGTGCCAGCAGCTTACGGGGACAGCTGAACACTGAAGCTTTCTTT; CDR3: CASSLRGQLNTEAFF
V: TRBV9; size: many; J: TRBJ2-7; D: NA; DNA: TGTGCCAGCAGCGCCCAACTGGACGGGTTCTACGAGCAGTACTTC; CDR3: CASSAQLDGFYEQYF
V: TRBV15; size: few; J: TRBJ2-1; D: TRBD2; DNA: TGTGCCACCAGCATCTCGGGGAGGGGCGGGGATACGGATGAGCAGTTCTTC; CDR3: CATSISGRGGDTDEQFF
V: TRBV10-3; size: few; J: TRBJ2-3; D: TRBD1; DNA: TGTGCCATCAGTGAGACGGGACAGGGACTCACAGATACGCAGTATTTT; CDR3: CAISETGQGLTDTQYF
V: TRBV7-6; size: NA; J: TRBJ2-7; D: TRBD2; DNA: TGTGCCAGCATACCCCTAGCGGGAACCTACGAGCATTACTTC; CDR3: CASIPLAGTYEHYF
V: TRBV9; size: many; J: TRBJ2-3; D: NA; DNA: TGTGCCAGCAGCAAGGACGACGGGACGACGCAGTATTTT; CDR3: CASSKDDGTTQYF
V: TRBV20-1; size: medium-sized; J: TRBJ2-2; D: NA; DNA: TGCAGTGCTAGAGATGTAGGAAAGGGCGACACCGGGGAGCTGTTTTTT; CDR3: CSARDVGKGDTGELFF
V: TRBV6-1; size: NA; J: TRBJ1-1; D: NA; DNA: TGTGCCAGCACCCGCCAGGTGGGCAGGTTAGTGAACACTGAAGCTTTCTTT; CDR3: CASTRQVGRLVNTEAFF
V: TRBV29-1; size: many; J: TRBJ2-3; D: NA; DNA: TGCAGCGTCCGGCGGGGAAACCCAGATACGCAGTATTTT; CDR3: CSVRRGNPDTQYF
V: TRBV20-1; size: NA; J: TRBJ2-7; D: TRBD2; DNA: TGCAGTGCTAGAGATCCGTCGGGAGGCCCCTACGAGCAGTACTTC; CDR3: CSARDPSGGPYEQYF
V: TRBV11-3; size: many; J: TRBJ2-1; D: NA; DNA: TGTGCCAGCAGCTTACATCATACAGGGACCTTCACCAATGAGCAGTTCTTC; CDR3: CASSLHHTGTFTNEQFF
V: TRBV30; size: many; J: TRBJ2-3; D: NA; DNA: TGTGCCTGGAGTGTAACAACCGGCGCAGATACGCAGTATTTT; CDR3: CAWSVTTGADTQYF
V: TRBV11-2; size: few; J: TRBJ2-5; D: TRBD2; DNA: TGTGCCAGCAGCTTAGGTGGGAGGGTCGAGGAGACCCAGTACTTC; CDR3: CASSLGGRVEETQYF